Presented here are 2 T cell receptor beta chains from one specimen sequenced in a study of cytomegalovirus exposure and HLA in healthy donors. TCRdb's copy holds only in-frame clones and misses some; the assay was immunoSEQ multiplex PCR. The data hold about 150,000 clones, with roughly nine tenths observed a single time. The sample consisted of PBMCs. The receptor source for this set is a man aged 18 to 30 in good health and CMV-seronegative.

The rearrangement uses TRBV21-1 and TRBJ1-1; the D segment call TRBD1 is taken from the table without a DNA check. TRBV21-1 corresponds to a pseudogene. The CDR3 is made up of 15 amino acids. CDR3 residues: CASSFKRTDNTEAFF. The CDR3 DNA follows: TGTGCCAGCAGCTTTAAAAGGACAGACAACACTGAAGCTTTCTTT.

The V call is TRBV30, the J call TRBJ2-3; 11 nucleotides align to TRBD2. Germline-derived CDR1 and CDR2 are GTSNPN and SVGIG (reference sequence). The CDR3 length is 17 residues. Germline trimming cut 2 bases from V and 2 bases from J; bases unmatched to any gene: 9. CDR3 nucleotides: TGTGCCTGGAGTAGACCAGGGACTAGCGGAGACACAGATACGCAGTATTTT. Its translation: CAWSRPGTSGDTDTQYF.